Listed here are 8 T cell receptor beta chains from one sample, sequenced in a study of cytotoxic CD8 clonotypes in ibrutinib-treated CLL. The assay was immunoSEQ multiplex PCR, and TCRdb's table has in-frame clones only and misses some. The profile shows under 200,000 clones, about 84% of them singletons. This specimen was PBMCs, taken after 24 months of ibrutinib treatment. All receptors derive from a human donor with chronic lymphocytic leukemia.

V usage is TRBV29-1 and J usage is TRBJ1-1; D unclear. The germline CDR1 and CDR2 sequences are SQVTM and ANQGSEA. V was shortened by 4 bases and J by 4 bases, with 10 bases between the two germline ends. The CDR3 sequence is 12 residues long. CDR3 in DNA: TGCAGCGTTGTTGTCGTCGGCACTGAAGCTTTCTTT. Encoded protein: CSVVVVGTEAFF.

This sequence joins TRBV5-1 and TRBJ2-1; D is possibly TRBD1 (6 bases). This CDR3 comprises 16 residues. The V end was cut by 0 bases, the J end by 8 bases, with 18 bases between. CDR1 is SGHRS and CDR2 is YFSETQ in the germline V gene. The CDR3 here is CASSLDGYRVGDEQFF. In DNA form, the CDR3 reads TGCGCCAGCAGCTTGGACGGGTACAGGGTGGGGGATGAGCAGTTCTTC.

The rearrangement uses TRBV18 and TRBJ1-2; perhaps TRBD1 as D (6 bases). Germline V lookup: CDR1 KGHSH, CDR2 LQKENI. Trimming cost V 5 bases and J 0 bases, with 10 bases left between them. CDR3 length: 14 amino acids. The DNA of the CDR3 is TGTGCCAGCTCAAGAGGGGGGTCTAACTATGGCTACACCTTC. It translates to CASSRGGSNYGYTF.

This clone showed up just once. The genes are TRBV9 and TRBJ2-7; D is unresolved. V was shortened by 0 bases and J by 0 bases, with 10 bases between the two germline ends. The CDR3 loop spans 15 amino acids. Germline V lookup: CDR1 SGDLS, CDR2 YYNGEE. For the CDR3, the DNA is TGTGCCAGCAGCGTAGAAGGAGCTAGCTCCTACGAGCAGTACTTC. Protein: CASSVEGASSYEQYF.

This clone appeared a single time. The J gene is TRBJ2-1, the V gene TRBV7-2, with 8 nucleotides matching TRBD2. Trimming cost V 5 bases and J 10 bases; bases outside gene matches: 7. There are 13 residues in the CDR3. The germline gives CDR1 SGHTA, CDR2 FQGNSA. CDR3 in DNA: TGTGCCAGCAGCCAGGGCGGGGGGCTAGAGCAGTTCTTC. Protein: CASSQGGGLEQFF.

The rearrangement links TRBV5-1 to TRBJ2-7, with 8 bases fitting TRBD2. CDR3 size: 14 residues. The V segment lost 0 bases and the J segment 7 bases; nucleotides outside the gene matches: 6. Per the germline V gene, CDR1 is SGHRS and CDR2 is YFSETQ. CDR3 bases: TGCGCCAGCAGCTTGGATGGACTAGCAGTAGAGCAGTACTTC. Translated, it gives CASSLDGLAVEQYF.

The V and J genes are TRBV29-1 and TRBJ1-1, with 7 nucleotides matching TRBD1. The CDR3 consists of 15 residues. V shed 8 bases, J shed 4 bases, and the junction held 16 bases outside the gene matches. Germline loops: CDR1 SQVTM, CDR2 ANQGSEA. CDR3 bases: TGCAGCCTCGGGAGGGGCCGGCCAGGGGGCACTGAAGCTTTCTTT. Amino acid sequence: CSLGRGRPGGTEAFF.

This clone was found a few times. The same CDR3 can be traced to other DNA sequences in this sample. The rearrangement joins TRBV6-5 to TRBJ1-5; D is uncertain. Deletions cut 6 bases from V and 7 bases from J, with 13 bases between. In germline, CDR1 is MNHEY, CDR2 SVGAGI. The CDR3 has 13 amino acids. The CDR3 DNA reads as TGTGCCAGCAGCCAGACCCGGACGCAGCCCCAGCATTTT. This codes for CASSQTRTQPQHF.